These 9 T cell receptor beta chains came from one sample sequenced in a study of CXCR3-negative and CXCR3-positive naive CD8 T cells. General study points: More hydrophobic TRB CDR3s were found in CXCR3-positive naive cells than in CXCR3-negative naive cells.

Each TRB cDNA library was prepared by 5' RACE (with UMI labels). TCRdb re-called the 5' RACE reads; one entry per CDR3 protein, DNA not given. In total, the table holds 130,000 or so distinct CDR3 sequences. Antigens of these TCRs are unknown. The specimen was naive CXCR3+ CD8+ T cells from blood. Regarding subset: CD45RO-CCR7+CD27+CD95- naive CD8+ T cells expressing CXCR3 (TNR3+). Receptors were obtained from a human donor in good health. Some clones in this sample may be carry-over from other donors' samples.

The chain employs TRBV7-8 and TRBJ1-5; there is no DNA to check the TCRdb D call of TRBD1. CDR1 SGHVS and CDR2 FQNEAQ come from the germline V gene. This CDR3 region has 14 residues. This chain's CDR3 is CASSLGAPNQPQHF.

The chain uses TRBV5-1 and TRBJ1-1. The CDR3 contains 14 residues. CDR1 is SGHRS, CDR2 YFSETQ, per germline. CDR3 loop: CASSFQGGTTEAFF.

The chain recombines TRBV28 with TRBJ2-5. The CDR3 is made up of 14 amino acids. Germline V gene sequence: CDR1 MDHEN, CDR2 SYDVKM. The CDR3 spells CASSLRVNQETQYF.

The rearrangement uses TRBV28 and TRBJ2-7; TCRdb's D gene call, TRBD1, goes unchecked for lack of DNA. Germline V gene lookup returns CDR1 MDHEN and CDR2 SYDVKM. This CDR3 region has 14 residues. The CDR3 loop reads CASSTGFSTSWEYF.

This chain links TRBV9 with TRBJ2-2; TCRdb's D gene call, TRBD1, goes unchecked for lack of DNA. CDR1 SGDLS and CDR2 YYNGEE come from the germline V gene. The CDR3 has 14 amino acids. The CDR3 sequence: CASSVQGDTGELFF.

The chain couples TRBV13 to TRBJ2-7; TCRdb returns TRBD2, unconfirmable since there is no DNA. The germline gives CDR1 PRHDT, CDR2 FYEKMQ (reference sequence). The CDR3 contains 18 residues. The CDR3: CASSSRSSSGRFLYEQYF.

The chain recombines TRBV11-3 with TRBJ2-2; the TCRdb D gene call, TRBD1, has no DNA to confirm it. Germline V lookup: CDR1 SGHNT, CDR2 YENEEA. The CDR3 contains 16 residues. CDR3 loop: CASSSLTGGNTGELFF.

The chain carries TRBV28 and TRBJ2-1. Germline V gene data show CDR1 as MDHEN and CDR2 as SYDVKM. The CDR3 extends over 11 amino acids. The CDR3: CASSFKDEQFF.

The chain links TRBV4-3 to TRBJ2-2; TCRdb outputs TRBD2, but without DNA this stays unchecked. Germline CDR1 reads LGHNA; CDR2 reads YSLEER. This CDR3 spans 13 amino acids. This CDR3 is CASSPRVAGELFF.